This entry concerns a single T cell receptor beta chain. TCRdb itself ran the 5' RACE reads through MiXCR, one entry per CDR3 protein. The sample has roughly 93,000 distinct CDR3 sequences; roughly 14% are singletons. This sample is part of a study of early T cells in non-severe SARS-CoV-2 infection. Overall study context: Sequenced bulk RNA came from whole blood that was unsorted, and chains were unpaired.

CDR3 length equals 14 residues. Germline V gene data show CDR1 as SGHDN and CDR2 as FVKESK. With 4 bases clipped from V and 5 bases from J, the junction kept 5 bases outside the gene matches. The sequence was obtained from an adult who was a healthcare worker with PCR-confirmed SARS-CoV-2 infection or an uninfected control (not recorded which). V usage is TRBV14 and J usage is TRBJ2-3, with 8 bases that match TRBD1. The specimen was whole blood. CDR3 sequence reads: CASSLRGRGDTQYF. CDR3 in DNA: TGTGCCAGCAGCCTCAGGGGGCGCGGAGATACGCAGTATTTT. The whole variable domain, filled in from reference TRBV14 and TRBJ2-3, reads EAGVTQFPSHSVIEKGQTVTLRCDPISGHDNLYWYRRVMGKEIKFLLHFVKESKQDESGMPNNRFLAERTGGTYSTLKVQPAELEDSGVYFCASSLRGRGDTQYFGPGTRLTVL.